This T cell receptor (beta chain) was sequenced for a study of blood T cell repertoires in COVID-19. The wider study: Spain, Italy and the United States supplied samples that represented acute and convalescent COVID-19. In each case, the material was cDNA or gDNA derived from T cells, B-cell-depleted T cells, or PBMCs.

CDR3 length: 15 residues. V trimming: 6 bases; J trimming: 5 bases; junction bases outside the gene matches: 12. Germline V CDR1 and CDR2: ENHRY, SYGVKD. Original processing methods: For nucleated cells, counts were estimated from reference gene primer amplification. Clones were read by immunoSEQ multiplex PCR, and TCRdb kept only the in-frame ones, dropping some. The V and J calls and clone size were taken over from that table, and D and trimming were inferred from the DNA. The table includes 150,000 to 200,000 clones, roughly 85% detected once. The sequence derives from a woman in her 70s with acute or convalescent COVID-19. Sequenced sample: peripheral blood. The chain recombines TRBV10-3 with TRBJ2-7; 8 bases map to TRBD1. The chain's CDR3 is CAISLSGGALNEQYF. The DNA of the CDR3 is TGTGCCATCAGCCTATCAGGGGGCGCCTTAAACGAGCAGTACTTC.